Listed here are 32 T cell receptor beta chains from one sample, sequenced in a study of blood T cell repertoires in COVID-19. Method: immunoSEQ multiplex PCR; TCRdb's copy keeps in-frame clones and lacks some. Among about 240,000 clones, 80% to 85% were seen once, and the ten largest hold around 12%. The sequenced sample was peripheral blood. All receptors derive from a woman aged 55-75 years with active or convalescent COVID-19.

This clone showed up just once. The J gene is TRBJ1-2, the V gene TRBV28, with D maybe TRBD1 (5 bases). Germline CDR1 is MDHEN and CDR2 is SYDVKM. The V gene lost 5 bases and the J gene lost 8 bases, with 18 bases spanning the gap. The CDR3 covers 14 residues. Here the CDR3 reads CASSTSGTEGGYTF. CDR3 in DNA: TGTGCCAGCAGTACCTCCGGGACGGAGGGCGGCTACACCTTC.

The V gene is TRBV19, the J gene TRBJ2-7, with 10 bases aligning to TRBD1. Germline V lookup: CDR1 LNHDA, CDR2 SQIVND (reference sequence). After removal of 3 bases from V and 2 bases from J, the junction contained 1 base not matched to a gene. CDR3 length: 14 amino acids. The DNA of the CDR3 is TGTGCCAGTAGTATGGGACAGGGGCCCTACGAGCAGTACTTC. Protein sequence: CASSMGQGPYEQYF.

This clone turned up a few times. The CDR3, as DNA: TGTGCCAGCAGCACCCGGACAGGATCGCGGGTTTCACCCCTCCACTTT. This codes for CASSTRTGSRVSPLHF. V and J are TRBV13 and TRBJ1-6, with 7 bases matching TRBD1. CDR3 length equals 16 residues. J lost 9 bases, V lost 5 bases, and 13 bases had no gene match. Germline V gene sequence: CDR1 PRHDT, CDR2 FYEKMQ (reference sequence).

This sequence joins TRBV13 and TRBJ1-2; 10 bases are a match to TRBD1. There are 14 residues in the CDR3. V shed 5 bases, J shed 2 bases, and the junction held 2 bases outside the gene matches. Germline V CDR1 and CDR2: PRHDT, FYEKMQ (reference sequence). The CDR3 region has the DNA TGTGCCAGCAGCGTGACAGGGGGCAACTATGGCTACACCTTC. This sequence encodes CASSVTGGNYGYTF.

This chain joins TRBV5-1 and TRBJ1-3; 9 nucleotides agree with TRBD1. This CDR3 contains 14 residues. Germline CDR1 is SGHRS and CDR2 is YFSETQ. V shed 4 bases, J shed 4 bases, and the junction held 3 bases outside the gene matches. This CDR3 reads CASSGTGWGNTIYF. Written as DNA, the CDR3 is TGCGCCAGCAGCGGGACAGGGTGGGGAAACACCATATATTTT. The whole variable domain, remainder taken from reference TRBV5-1 and TRBJ1-3, is KAGVTQTPRYLIKTRGQQVTLSCSPISGHRSVSWYQQTPGQGLQFLFEYFSETQRNKGNFPGRFSGRQFSNSRSEMNVSTLELGDSALYLCASSGTGWGNTIYFGEGSWLTVV.

The gene calls are TRBV27 and TRBJ1-5; TRBD1 agrees at 10 bases. The CDR3 has 18 amino acids. Germline values: CDR1 MNHEY, CDR2 SMNVEV (reference sequence). With V trimmed by 6 bases and J by 0 bases, 11 bases remained unmatched. CDR3 in DNA: TGTGCCAGCAGGAAAAGAGGGGACAGGGGATATAGCAATCAGCCCCAGCATTTT. It specifies CASRKRGDRGYSNQPQHF.

The chain is built from TRBV3-1 (or the pseudogene TRBV3-2) and TRBJ2-1; 7 nucleotides agree with TRBD2. Looked up from germline, CDR1 is LGHDT and CDR2 is YNNKEL (reference sequence). This CDR3 region has 16 residues. After removal of 0 bases from V and 2 bases from J, the junction contained 4 bases not matched to a gene. The CDR3 here is CASSQEGAGTYNEQFF. In DNA, the CDR3 is TGTGCCAGCAGCCAAGAAGGAGCGGGGACCTACAATGAGCAGTTCTTC.

The chain couples TRBV5-1 to TRBJ1-1; D not certain. The germline V gene has CDR1 SGHRS and CDR2 YFSETQ. The CDR3 is 15 amino acids. Trimming cost V 4 bases and J 6 bases, with 19 bases left between them. CDR3 in amino acids: CASSINLRHGSEAFF. The CDR3 bases are TGCGCCAGCAGCATCAACCTTCGACATGGCTCTGAAGCTTTCTTT.

The gene calls are TRBV12-3 or TRBV12-4 and TRBJ2-3; D is possibly TRBD2 (5 bases). V lost 8 bases, J lost 9 bases, and 15 bases lay in between. This CDR3 is built from 12 residues. As DNA, the CDR3 is TGTGCCAGCGCCGGGGTCCAGCGAACGCAGTATTTT. Residues: CASAGVQRTQYF.

The CDR3 reads CASSEVATGPHKNIQYF. The CDR3 coding sequence is TGTGCCAGCAGTGAGGTAGCGACCGGGCCACACAAAAACATTCAGTACTTC. The chain carries TRBV2 and TRBJ2-4; possibly TRBD2 for D (5 bases). V lost 3 bases and J 3 bases, leaving 18 bases between the germline ends. The CDR3 extends over 17 amino acids. The V gene's germline CDR1 is SNHLY and CDR2 FYNNEI.

This sequence joins TRBV29-1 and TRBJ2-3; tentatively, D is TRBD2 (6 bases). Trimming pared 3 bases from V and 2 bases from J, leaving 15 bases between. CDR3 length: 15 amino acids. Germline loops: CDR1 SQVTM, CDR2 ANQGSEA. This CDR3 reads CSVDKSGPPTDTQYF. DNA of the CDR3: TGCAGCGTTGATAAAAGCGGGCCGCCCACAGATACGCAGTATTTT.

V usage is TRBV18 and J usage is TRBJ2-1; 9 positions match TRBD2. The ends lost 3 bases at V and 6 bases at J; junction bases unmatched: 9. CDR3 size: 16 residues. Germline CDR1 KGHSH, CDR2 LQKENI. The CDR3 sequence: CASSPAGRGGSNEQFF. The CDR3 DNA follows: TGTGCCAGCTCACCCGCTGGGCGGGGGGGCTCCAATGAGCAGTTCTTC.

The chain uses TRBV6-5 and TRBJ2-5, with 10 bases that match TRBD1. J gave up 1 base and V 4 bases, and 3 bases lay outside the gene matches. The germline gives CDR1 MNHEY, CDR2 SVGAGI. The CDR3 sequence is 15 residues long. The CDR3 nucleotides read TGTGCCAGCAGTTGGACAGGGGGGCCCCAAGAGACCCAGTACTTC. This sequence encodes CASSWTGGPQETQYF.

The gene calls are TRBV7-9 and TRBJ2-1; 8 bases map to TRBD1. There are 16 residues in the CDR3. J lost 4 bases, V lost 5 bases, and 10 bases had no gene match. The germline V gene encodes CDR1 SEHNR and CDR2 FQNEAQ (reference sequence). In DNA, the CDR3 is TGTGCCAGCAGCCCAGGACAGGGCCTAAATTACAATGAGCAGTTCTTC. This translates into CASSPGQGLNYNEQFF.

V and J are TRBV30 and TRBJ2-1; TRBD1 matches 7 bases. The trim removed 4 bases at V and 3 bases at J, leaving 6 bases unmatched. From germline, CDR1 is GTSNPN and CDR2 SVGIG (reference sequence). CDR3 length: 14 residues. The DNA of the CDR3 is TGTGCCTGGAAACAGGGGCAGAACTACAATGAGCAGTTCTTC. Its translation is CAWKQGQNYNEQFF. Together with reference TRBV30 and TRBJ2-1, the CDR3 gives the full variable domain: SQTIHQWPATLVQPVGSPLSLECTVEGTSNPNLYWYRQAAGRGLQLLFYSVGIGQISSEVPQNLSASRPQDRQFILSSKKLLLSDSGFYLCAWKQGQNYNEQFFGPGTRLTVL.

This chain links TRBV5-4 with TRBJ2-2, with TRBD1 matching over 8 bases. The CDR3 spans 14 residues. The germline CDR1 and CDR2 sequences are SGHNT and YYREEE (reference sequence). The ends lost 4 bases at V and 3 bases at J; junction bases unmatched: 2. CDR3 sequence reads: CASSPTGDTGELFF. CDR3 coding DNA: TGTGCCAGCAGCCCGACAGGGGACACCGGGGAGCTGTTTTTT.

This clone appeared a single time. The rearrangement uses TRBV4-3 and TRBJ1-1; tentative D call: TRBD1 (5 bases). CDR1 and CDR2 from the germline V gene are LGHNA and YSLEER. The germline V and J ends were trimmed by 0 bases and 4 bases, with 18 bases remaining between them. The CDR3 spans 17 residues. CDR3 loop: CASSQEGWAGQGTEAFF. As DNA, the CDR3 is TGCGCCAGCAGCCAAGAGGGATGGGCCGGGCAGGGCACTGAAGCTTTCTTT.

The chain links TRBV4-3 to TRBJ1-1; D is unclear. The CDR3 runs to 14 residues. The V gene lost 0 bases and the J gene lost 5 bases, with 10 bases spanning the gap. Germline V gene data show CDR1 as LGHNA and CDR2 as YSLEER. CDR3 in amino acids: CASSQDTSRTEAFF. The DNA of the CDR3 is TGCGCCAGCAGCCAAGACACCTCGAGGACTGAAGCTTTCTTT.

Details on this clone: Compared with germline, one end of the junction differs, possibly owing to a read error. The chain joins TRBV7-9 to TRBJ1-5, with D perhaps matching TRBD1 (6 bases). In germline, CDR1 is SEHNR, CDR2 FQNEAQ (reference sequence). CDR3 length: 14 residues. This chain's CDR3 is CASTLGGDNQPQHF. For the CDR3, the DNA is TGTGCCAGCACCTTAGGGGGGGACAATCAGCCCCAGCATTTT.

CDR3: CASSEASIRPNTEAFF. The CDR3 nucleotides are TGTGCCAGCAGTGAAGCCTCTATCAGGCCGAACACTGAAGCTTTCTTT. The chain recombines TRBV6-1 with TRBJ1-1; no clear D. V was shortened by 0 bases and J by 1 base, with 12 bases between the two germline ends. The CDR3 is made up of 16 amino acids. Per germline, CDR1 MNHNS and CDR2 SASEGT.

This chain connects TRBV4-3 to TRBJ1-6; D possibly corresponds to TRBD1 (5 bases). V lost 0 bases and J 10 bases, leaving 10 bases between the germline ends. CDR3 length equals 14 residues. Germline V lookup: CDR1 LGHNA, CDR2 YSLEER. The CDR3: CASSQDSWGSPLHF. The CDR3 DNA follows: TGCGCCAGCAGCCAAGATTCATGGGGCTCACCCCTCCACTTT.

This clone was seen more than once but under ten times. The chain is built from TRBV5-1 and TRBJ1-2; TRBD1 matches at 8 bases. This CDR3 region has 13 residues. V lost 2 bases, J lost 4 bases, and 1 base stayed unmatched. In germline, CDR1 is SGHRS, CDR2 YFSETQ. CDR3 coding DNA: TGCGCCAGCAGCTTCACAGGGGGCTATGGCTACACCTTC. Translating gives CASSFTGGYGYTF.

V is TRBV15 and J is TRBJ1-6, with D unclear. CDR3 size: 15 residues. The V gene's germline CDR1 is LNHNV and CDR2 YYDKDF (reference sequence). Trimming took 9 bases from V and 0 from J, leaving 12 bases between them. The CDR3 bases are TGTGCCACAACCTTTGGCCGCTCCTATAATTCACCCCTCCACTTT. It encodes CATTFGRSYNSPLHF.

In regard to this clone: A read error may produce the germline difference seen at one junction end. The chain combines TRBV11-2 with TRBJ1-2; 7 nucleotides align to TRBD1. Germline V gene sequence: CDR1 SGHAT, CDR2 FQNNGV. The CDR3 consists of 12 residues. For the CDR3, the DNA is TGTGCCAGCAGCCCGGGACAGAGGGTAACCACGTTC. Translation gives CASSPGQRVTTF. Using reference TRBV11-2 and TRBJ1-2 for the parts outside the CDR3, the full variable domain is EAGVAQSPRYKIIEKRQSVAFWCNPISGHATLYWYQQILGQGPKLLIQFQNNGVVDDSQLPKDRFSAERLKGVDSTLKIQPAKLEDSAVYLCASSPGQRVTTFGSGTRLTVV.

The V gene is TRBV4-3, the J gene TRBJ1-4; tentatively, D is TRBD1 (6 bases). The CDR3 is 15 amino acids. Looked up from germline, CDR1 is LGHNA and CDR2 is YSLEER. V was pared by 3 bases and J by 8 bases, with 16 bases between. The CDR3 nucleotides are TGCGCCAGCAGCCACTCGGGGGGGGCTGGGGAAAAACTGTTTTTT. Its translation: CASSHSGGAGEKLFF.

This clone was seen a single time. V and J are TRBV13 and TRBJ2-2; 9 nucleotides match TRBD1. The CDR3 has 16 residues. Unmatched junction bases numbered 9, after V lost 5 bases and J lost 5 bases. Germline V gene lookup returns CDR1 PRHDT and CDR2 FYEKMQ (reference sequence). The CDR3 DNA reads TGTGCCAGCAGCGGACCGGGACAGGGCCTAACCGGGGAGCTGTTTTTT. Residues: CASSGPGQGLTGELFF.

The chain carries TRBV5-1 and TRBJ1-4, with TRBD1 as a possible D gene (6 bases). The germline CDR1 and CDR2 sequences are SGHRS and YFSETQ. Between the trimmed V and J ends, which lost 4 bases and 5 bases, there was a span of 15 bases. The length of the CDR3 is 15 residues. The CDR3 protein is CASSPSGVPNEKLFF. The DNA for the CDR3 is TGCGCCAGCAGCCCTTCAGGGGTCCCAAATGAAAAACTGTTTTTT.

Only a few counts were recorded for this clone. The chain links TRBV9 to TRBJ2-3; TRBD2 matches at 8 bases. This CDR3 is 15 amino acids long. Germline loops: CDR1 SGDLS, CDR2 YYNGEE. V shed 5 bases and J 2 bases; nucleotides not matched to a gene: 7. CDR3: CASSSSGGATDTQYF. The CDR3 nucleotides read TGTGCCAGCAGTTCCAGCGGGGGAGCCACAGATACGCAGTATTTT.

V gene TRBV6-6 combines with J gene TRBJ1-4; no clear D. Trimming took 5 bases from V and 4 from J, leaving 8 bases between them. The germline CDR1 and CDR2 sequences are MNHNY and SVGAGI (reference sequence). The CDR3 totals 13 residues. The CDR3 DNA reads as TGTGCCAGCAGTCTTCGGAGTAATGAAAAACTGTTTTTT. Protein sequence: CASSLRSNEKLFF.

The rearrangement links TRBV7-2 to TRBJ2-1, with TRBD1 as a possible D gene (5 bases). With 6 bases removed from V and 7 bases from J, the gap between germline ends came to 22 bases. The CDR3 spans 16 residues. The germline CDR1 and CDR2 sequences are SGHTA and FQGNSA. CDR3 loop: CASSSQGSPPKNEQFF. CDR3 bases: TGTGCCAGCAGTTCCCAGGGAAGCCCTCCTAAGAATGAGCAGTTCTTC.

CDR3 bases: TGTGCCAGCAGTTCGGGGACAGGGATTTACGAGCAGTACTTC. Its translation is CASSSGTGIYEQYF. V and J are TRBV28 and TRBJ2-7, with 9 bases aligning to TRBD1. The germline V gene encodes CDR1 MDHEN and CDR2 SYDVKM. The CDR3 sequence is 14 residues long. V was pared by 4 bases and J by 4 bases, with 5 bases of the junction left unmatched.

In this sample, this clone turned up a few times. This chain uses TRBV11-1 with TRBJ2-5; 11 positions match TRBD2. Germline lookup yields CDR1 SGHAT and CDR2 FQDESV (reference sequence). V gave up 5 bases and J gave up 5 bases; unmatched junction bases: 10. There are 16 residues in the CDR3. The CDR3: CASSNRKGLAGETQYF. In nucleotides, the CDR3 is TGTGCCAGCAGCAACCGGAAAGGACTAGCGGGTGAGACCCAGTACTTC.